The clone carrying this T cell receptor (beta chain) turned up a few times. As yet, its antigen is unknown. This sample stems from a study of beta chain features in type 1 diabetes. Study observations and caveats: Type 1 diabetes patients had moderately but significantly shorter TCRB CDR3s in all four CD4+ subsets. The study notes PCR might favor shorter templates equally in patients and controls.

The CDR3 consists of 11 residues. The germline gives CDR1 DFQATT, CDR2 SNEGSKA (reference sequence). Trimming shortened V by 6 bases and J by 7 bases, and 12 bases separated the two germline ends. As every portion of the isolated RNA was reverse transcribed, the sequencing read expressed TCRB transcripts. TCRdb's table, derived via immunoSEQ multiplex PCR, lists solely in-frame clones and lacks some. The table lists roughly 290,000 clones, 15% of them singletons. The specimen was naive CD4+ T cells from blood. The chain combines TRBV20-1 with TRBJ1-2; D remains ambiguous. The sequence derives from a young man with type 1 diabetes. The CDR3 spells CSAAGYRGYTF. DNA for the CDR3: TGCAGTGCGGCCGGGTACCGTGGCTACACCTTC.